Listed below are T cell receptor beta chains from one sample, sequenced in a study of T cell changes during pregnancy in multiple sclerosis. Sequencing was performed with immunoSEQ multiplex PCR; in TCRdb, only in-frame clones are kept and a portion is missing. The sample holds 45,000 to 60,000 clones, roughly 92% seen once. The sequenced sample was CD4+ T cells from peripheral blood mononuclear cells, obtained in the third trimester of pregnancy. Source of these receptors: a female donor with multiple sclerosis, enrolled in a pregnancy study. The conserved cysteine and the conserved F or W are not part of the CDR3 here. The order of the fields is J gene, V gene, clone size, CDR3 protein. Clone sizes are given selectively: once, few, many, or a class where the clone is expanded.

>TRBJ1-5|TRBV21-1|NA
ASRSSLKELDNQPQH
>TRBJ2-7|TRBV6-1|NA
ASSPQRPGAYEQY
>TRBJ1-3|TRBV5-1|NA
ASSLFSSGNTIY
>TRBJ1-5|TRBV7-9|NA
ASSLNPGQPQH
>TRBJ1-3|TRBV23-1|NA
ASSPGQGRNTIY
>TRBJ2-3|TRBV6-1|NA
ASSAGTSGLTDTQY
>TRBJ1-1|TRBV5-1|NA
ASSPRRGMNTEAF
>TRBJ2-7|TRBV6-1|NA
ASSASSYEQY
>TRBJ2-5|TRBV19|NA
ASQRDRGNTETQY
>TRBJ2-1|TRBV14|NA
ASRRTGGLLFFDEQF
>TRBJ1-4|TRBV30|NA
AWARAPGSEKLF
>TRBJ1-2|TRBV7-8|NA
ASSLGPTGEYGYT
>TRBJ2-1|TRBV23-1|NA
ASSQGWTQVVHEQF
>TRBJ2-5|TRBV5-1|NA
ASSPVGLAGQGYQETQY
>TRBJ2-3|TRBV7-3|NA
ASSLTSSGGPDTQY
>TRBJ1-2|TRBV7-2|NA
ASSLEPRAGYGYT
>TRBJ2-7|TRBV19|once
ASSRGQVSYEQY
>TRBJ2-5|TRBV4-2|NA
ASSPQKGLAGEETQY
>TRBJ1-2|TRBV5-6|NA
ASSNDRAYGYT
>TRBJ1-6|TRBV5-4|NA
ASSLAGTGLGSPLH
>TRBJ1-5|TRBV6-5|NA
ASSFRGGESNQPQH
>TRBJ1-1|TRBV29-1|once
SVEDRVNTEAF
>TRBJ2-4|TRBV7-2|NA
ASSSTTGKNIQY
>TRBJ1-2|TRBV30|NA
AWAGGPYGYT
>TRBJ2-2|TRBV4-3|NA
ASSQDYPGANTGELF
>TRBJ2-1|TRBV4-3|NA
ASSRSFGLAGGYNEQF
>TRBJ1-4|TRBV5-6|NA
ASSSNAGTAFFNEKLF
>TRBJ1-2|TRBV4-3|once
ASSQEERTNYGYT
>TRBJ2-3|TRBV9|NA
ASSVGLAGGGDTQY
>TRBJ1-2|TRBV7-2|NA
ASSPLYGYT
>TRBJ2-2|TRBV5-5|NA
ASTLLAGGGTGELF
>TRBJ2-3|TRBV18|NA
ASSPPTNGGRDTQY
>TRBJ1-5|TRBV15|NA
ATSRGGGDQPQH
>TRBJ2-6|TRBV7-2|once
ASSLVGAGGTGANVLT
>TRBJ2-7|TRBV6-6|NA
ATRSLAGGGYEQY
>TRBJ2-1|TRBV7-9|NA
ASSPPNAVYNEQF
>TRBJ2-5|TRBV6-1|NA
ASSVSLAPQETQY
>TRBJ1-1|TRBV7-3|NA
ASSLMGGGTEAF
>TRBJ2-7|TRBV19|NA
ASSIGQPGHYEQY
>TRBJ2-3|TRBV6-5|NA
ASSRTHTTDTQY
>TRBJ1-2|TRBV19|NA
ASSMAGTEIYGYT
>TRBJ2-1|TRBV7-3|NA
ASSLRASGVGYNEQF
>TRBJ2-3|TRBV6-4|NA
ASSDSNGRADTQY
>TRBJ1-1|TRBV5-1|NA
ASSDRGNTEAF
>TRBJ1-5|TRBV6-1|NA
ASSDWQGSNQPQH
>TRBJ1-4|TRBV18|NA
ASSPTGLSEKLF
>TRBJ1-4|TRBV15|NA
ATSRDRASRGEKLF
>TRBJ2-5|TRBV5-4|NA
ASSPTSKETQY
>TRBJ2-3|TRBV5-1|NA
ASSLDLAGGSDTQY
>TRBJ1-2|TRBV7-3|NA
ASSSGRIRDIKGYT
>TRBJ2-3|TRBV5-6|NA
ASSLDIIPTDTQY